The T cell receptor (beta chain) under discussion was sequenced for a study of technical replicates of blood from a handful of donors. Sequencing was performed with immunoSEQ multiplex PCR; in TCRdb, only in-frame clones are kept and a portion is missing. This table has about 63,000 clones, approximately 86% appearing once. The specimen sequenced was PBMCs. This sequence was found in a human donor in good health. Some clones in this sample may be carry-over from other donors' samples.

The CDR3 here is CASSLAGRGNTIYF. The CDR3 coding sequence is TGCGCCAGCAGCTTGGCCGGCAGGGGAAACACCATATATTTT. V gene TRBV5-1 combines with J gene TRBJ1-3; D unclear. CDR1 is SGHRS, CDR2 YFSETQ, per germline. CDR3 length: 14 residues. With 0 bases removed from V and 4 bases from J, the gap between germline ends came to 8 bases.